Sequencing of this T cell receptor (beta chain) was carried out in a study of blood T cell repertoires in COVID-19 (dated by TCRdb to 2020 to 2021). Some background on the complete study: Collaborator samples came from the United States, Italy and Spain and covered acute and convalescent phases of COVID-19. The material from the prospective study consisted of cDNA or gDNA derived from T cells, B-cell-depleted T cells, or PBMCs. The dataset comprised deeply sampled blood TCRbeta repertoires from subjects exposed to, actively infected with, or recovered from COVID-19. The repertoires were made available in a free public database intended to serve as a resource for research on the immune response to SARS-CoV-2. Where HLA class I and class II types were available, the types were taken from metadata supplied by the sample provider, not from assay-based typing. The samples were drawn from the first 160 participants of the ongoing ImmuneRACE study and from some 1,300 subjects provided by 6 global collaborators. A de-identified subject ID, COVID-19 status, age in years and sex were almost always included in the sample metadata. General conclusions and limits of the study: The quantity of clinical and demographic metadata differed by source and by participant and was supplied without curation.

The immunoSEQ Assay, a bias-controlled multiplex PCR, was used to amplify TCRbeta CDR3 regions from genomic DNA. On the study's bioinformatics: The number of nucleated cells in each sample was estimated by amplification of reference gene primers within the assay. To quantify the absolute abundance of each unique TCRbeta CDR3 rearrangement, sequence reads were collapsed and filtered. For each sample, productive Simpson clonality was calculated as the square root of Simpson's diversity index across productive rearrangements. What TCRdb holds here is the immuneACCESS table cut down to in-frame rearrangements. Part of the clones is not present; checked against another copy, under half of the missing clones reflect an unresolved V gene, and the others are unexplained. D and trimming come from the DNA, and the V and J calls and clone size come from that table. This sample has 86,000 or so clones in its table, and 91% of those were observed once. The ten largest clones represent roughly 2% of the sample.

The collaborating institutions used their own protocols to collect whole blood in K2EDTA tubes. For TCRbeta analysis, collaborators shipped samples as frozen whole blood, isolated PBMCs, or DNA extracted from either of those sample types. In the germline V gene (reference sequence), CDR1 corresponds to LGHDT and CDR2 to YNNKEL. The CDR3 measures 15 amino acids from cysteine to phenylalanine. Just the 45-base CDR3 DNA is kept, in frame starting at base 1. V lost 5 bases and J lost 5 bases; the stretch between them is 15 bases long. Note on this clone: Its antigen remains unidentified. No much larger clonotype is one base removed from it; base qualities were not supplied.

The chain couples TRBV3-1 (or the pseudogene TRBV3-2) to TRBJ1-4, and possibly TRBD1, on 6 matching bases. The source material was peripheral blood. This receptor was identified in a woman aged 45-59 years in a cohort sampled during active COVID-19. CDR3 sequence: CASSLTTTGNEKLFF. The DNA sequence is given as TGTGCCAGCAGCTTAACCACGACAGGAAATGAAAAACTGTTTTTT.